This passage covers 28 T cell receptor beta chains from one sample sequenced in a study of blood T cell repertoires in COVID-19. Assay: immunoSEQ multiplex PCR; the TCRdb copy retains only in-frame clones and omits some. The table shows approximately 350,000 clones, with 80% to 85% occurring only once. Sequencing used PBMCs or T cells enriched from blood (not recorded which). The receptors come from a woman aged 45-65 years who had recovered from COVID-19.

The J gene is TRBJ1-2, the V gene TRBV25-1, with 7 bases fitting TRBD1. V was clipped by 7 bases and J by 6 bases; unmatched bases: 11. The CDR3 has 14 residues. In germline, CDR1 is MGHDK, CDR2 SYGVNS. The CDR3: CASKGTGDHNGYTF. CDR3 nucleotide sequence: TGTGCCAGCAAGGGCACAGGGGATCACAATGGCTACACCTTC.

The CDR3 region has the DNA TGTGCCAGCTCACTCCAACTATCCACAGATACGCAGTATTTT. It encodes CASSLQLSTDTQYF. This rearrangement joins TRBV18 to TRBJ2-3, with D unclear. Looked up from germline, CDR1 is KGHSH and CDR2 is LQKENI. The CDR3 contains 14 residues. The ends were cut back, 4 bases at V and 2 bases at J, with 10 bases in the middle.

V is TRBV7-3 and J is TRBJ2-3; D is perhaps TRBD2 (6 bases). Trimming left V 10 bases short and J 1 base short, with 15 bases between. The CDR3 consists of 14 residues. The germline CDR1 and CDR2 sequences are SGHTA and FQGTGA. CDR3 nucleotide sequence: TGTGCCACCGCTACGGGCGGGGGCACAGATACGCAGTATTTT. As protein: CATATGGGTDTQYF.

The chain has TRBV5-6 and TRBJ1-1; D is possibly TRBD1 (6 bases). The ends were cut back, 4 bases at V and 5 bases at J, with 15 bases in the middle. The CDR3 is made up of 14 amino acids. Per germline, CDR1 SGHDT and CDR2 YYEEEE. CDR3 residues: CASSPQGRWTEAFF. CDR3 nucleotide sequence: TGTGCCAGCAGCCCACAGGGTAGGTGGACTGAAGCTTTCTTT.

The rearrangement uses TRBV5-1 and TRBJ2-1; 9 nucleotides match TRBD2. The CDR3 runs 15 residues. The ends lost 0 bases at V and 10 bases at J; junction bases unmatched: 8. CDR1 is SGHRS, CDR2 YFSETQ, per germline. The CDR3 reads CASSLGVAGVREQFF. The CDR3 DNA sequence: TGCGCCAGCAGCTTGGGGGTAGCGGGAGTGAGAGAGCAGTTCTTC. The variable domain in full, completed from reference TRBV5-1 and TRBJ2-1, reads KAGVTQTPRYLIKTRGQQVTLSCSPISGHRSVSWYQQTPGQGLQFLFEYFSETQRNKGNFPGRFSGRQFSNSRSEMNVSTLELGDSALYLCASSLGVAGVREQFFGPGTRLTVL.

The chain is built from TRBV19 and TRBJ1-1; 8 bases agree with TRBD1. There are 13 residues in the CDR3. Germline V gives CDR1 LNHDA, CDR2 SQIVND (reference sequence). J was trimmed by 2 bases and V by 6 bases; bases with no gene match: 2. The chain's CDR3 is CASRGQANTEAFF. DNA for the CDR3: TGTGCCAGTAGGGGACAGGCAAACACTGAAGCTTTCTTT.

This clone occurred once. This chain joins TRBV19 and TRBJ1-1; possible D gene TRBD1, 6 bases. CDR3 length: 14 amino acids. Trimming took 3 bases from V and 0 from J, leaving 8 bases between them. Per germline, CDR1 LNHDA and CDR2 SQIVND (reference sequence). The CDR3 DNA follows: TGTGCCAGTAGTATTGGGGGCGTGAACACTGAAGCTTTCTTT. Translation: CASSIGGVNTEAFF.

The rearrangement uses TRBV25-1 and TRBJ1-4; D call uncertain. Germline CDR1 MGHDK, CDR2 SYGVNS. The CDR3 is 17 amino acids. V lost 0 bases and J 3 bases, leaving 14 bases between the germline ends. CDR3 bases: TGTGCCAGCAGTGAATACAGATCTGGTGTGGCTAATGAAAAACTGTTTTTT. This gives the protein CASSEYRSGVANEKLFF.

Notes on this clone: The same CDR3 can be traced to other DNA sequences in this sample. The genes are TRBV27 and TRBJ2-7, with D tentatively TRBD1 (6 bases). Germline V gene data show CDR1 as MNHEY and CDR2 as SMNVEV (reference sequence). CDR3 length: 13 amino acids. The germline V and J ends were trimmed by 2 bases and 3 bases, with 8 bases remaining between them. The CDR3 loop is CASSLKQGYEQYF. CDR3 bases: TGTGCCAGCAGTTTAAAACAGGGCTACGAGCAGTACTTC.

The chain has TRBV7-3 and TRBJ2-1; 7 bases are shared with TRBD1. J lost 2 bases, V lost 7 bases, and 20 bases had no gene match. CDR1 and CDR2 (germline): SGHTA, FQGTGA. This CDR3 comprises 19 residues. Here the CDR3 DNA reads TGTGCCAGCATCCAAAGGGGGCCCGGAAGGGGAAAGACCTACAATGAGCAGTTCTTC. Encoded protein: CASIQRGPGRGKTYNEQFF.

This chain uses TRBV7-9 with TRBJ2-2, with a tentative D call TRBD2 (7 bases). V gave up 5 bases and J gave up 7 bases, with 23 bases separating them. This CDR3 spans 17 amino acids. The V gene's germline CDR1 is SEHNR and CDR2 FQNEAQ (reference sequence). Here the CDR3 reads CASSQGSAGHRRGELFF. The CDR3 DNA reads TGTGCCAGCAGCCAAGGGTCAGCGGGACACCGCCGCGGGGAGCTGTTTTTT.

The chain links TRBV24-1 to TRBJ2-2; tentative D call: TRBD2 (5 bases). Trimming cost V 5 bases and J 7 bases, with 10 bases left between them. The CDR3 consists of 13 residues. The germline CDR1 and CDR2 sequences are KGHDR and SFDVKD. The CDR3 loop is CATSAFGIGELFF. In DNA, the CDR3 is TGTGCCACCAGTGCCTTCGGGATCGGGGAGCTGTTTTTT.

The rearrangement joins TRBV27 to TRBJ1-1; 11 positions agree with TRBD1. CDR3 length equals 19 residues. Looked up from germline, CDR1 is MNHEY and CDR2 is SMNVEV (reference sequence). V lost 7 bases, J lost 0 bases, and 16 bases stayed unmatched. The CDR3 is CASTRLPGTGGRLNTEAFF. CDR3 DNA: TGTGCCAGCACCCGCTTACCCGGGACAGGGGGGAGGTTGAACACTGAAGCTTTCTTT.

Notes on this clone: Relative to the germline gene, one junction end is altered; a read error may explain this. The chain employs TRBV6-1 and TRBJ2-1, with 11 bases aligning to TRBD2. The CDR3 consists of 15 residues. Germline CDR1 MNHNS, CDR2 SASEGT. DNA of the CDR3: TGTGCCAGCAGTGAAGGGCGGGTAGCGGGAGGGCCAGGGGTCTTC. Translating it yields CASSEGRVAGGPGVF.

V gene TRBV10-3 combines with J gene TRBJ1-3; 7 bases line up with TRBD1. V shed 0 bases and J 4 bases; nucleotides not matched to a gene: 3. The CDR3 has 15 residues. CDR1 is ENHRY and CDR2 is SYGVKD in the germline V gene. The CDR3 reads CAISESLQGGNTIYF. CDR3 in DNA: TGTGCCATCAGTGAGTCGCTACAGGGGGGAAACACCATATATTTT.

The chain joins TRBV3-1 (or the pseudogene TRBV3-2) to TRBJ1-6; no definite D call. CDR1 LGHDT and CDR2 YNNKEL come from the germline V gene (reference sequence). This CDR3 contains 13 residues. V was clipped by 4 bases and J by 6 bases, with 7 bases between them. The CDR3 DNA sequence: TGTGCCAGCAGCCCCGGGTTTAATTCACCCCTCCACTTT. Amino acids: CASSPGFNSPLHF.

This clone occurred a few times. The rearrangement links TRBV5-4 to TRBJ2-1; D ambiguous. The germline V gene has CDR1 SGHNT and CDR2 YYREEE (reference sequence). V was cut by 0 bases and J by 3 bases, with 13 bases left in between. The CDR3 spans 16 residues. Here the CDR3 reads CASSLGLSPDYNEQFF. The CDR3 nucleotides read TGTGCCAGCAGCTTGGGACTGTCCCCTGACTACAATGAGCAGTTCTTC.

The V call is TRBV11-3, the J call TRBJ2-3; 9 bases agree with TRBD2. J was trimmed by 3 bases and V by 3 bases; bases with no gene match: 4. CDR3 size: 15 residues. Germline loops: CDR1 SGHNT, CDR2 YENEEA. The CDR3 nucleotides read TGTGCCAGCAGCTTCATAGCGGGGGAAACAGATACGCAGTATTTT. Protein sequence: CASSFIAGETDTQYF.

CDR3 amino acids: CASSPRLAGGGNEQFF. CDR3 DNA sequence: TGTGCCAGCAGCCCCCGACTAGCGGGAGGGGGGAATGAGCAGTTCTTC. The chain recombines TRBV6-2 or TRBV6-3 with TRBJ2-1; 14 bases are a match to TRBD2. The CDR3 runs 16 residues. Looked up from germline, CDR1 is MNHEY and CDR2 is SVGEGT. With 6 bases clipped from V and 7 bases from J, the junction kept 8 bases outside the gene matches.

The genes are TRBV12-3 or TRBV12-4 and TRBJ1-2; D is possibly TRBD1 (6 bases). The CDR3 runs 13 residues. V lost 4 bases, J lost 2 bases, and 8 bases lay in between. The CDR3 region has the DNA TGTGCCAGCAGTTGGGGGACAAACTATGGCTACACCTTC. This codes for CASSWGTNYGYTF.

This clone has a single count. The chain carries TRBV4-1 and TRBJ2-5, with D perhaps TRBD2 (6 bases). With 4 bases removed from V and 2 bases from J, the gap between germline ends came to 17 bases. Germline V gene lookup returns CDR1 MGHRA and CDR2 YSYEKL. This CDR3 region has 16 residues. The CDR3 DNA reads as TGCGCCAGCAGCCGGGTTAGGACTACCTCTCAAGAGACCCAGTACTTC. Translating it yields CASSRVRTTSQETQYF.

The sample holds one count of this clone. CDR3 in amino acids: CASSPSDSPYGYTF. CDR3 nucleotide sequence: TGTGCCAGCAGCCCTAGCGACAGTCCCTATGGCTACACCTTC. The chain joins TRBV3-1 (or the pseudogene TRBV3-2) to TRBJ1-2, with a weak D call TRBD1 (5 bases). In germline, CDR1 is LGHDT, CDR2 YNNKEL (reference sequence). V shed 4 bases and J shed 4 bases, with 13 bases lying between them. This CDR3 is built from 14 residues.

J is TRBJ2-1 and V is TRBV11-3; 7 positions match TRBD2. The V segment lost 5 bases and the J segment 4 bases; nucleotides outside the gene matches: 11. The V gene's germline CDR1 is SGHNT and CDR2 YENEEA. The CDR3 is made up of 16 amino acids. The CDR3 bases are TGTGCCAGCAGCAAAAGCGGGGCGACTAGATACAATGAGCAGTTCTTC. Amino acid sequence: CASSKSGATRYNEQFF.

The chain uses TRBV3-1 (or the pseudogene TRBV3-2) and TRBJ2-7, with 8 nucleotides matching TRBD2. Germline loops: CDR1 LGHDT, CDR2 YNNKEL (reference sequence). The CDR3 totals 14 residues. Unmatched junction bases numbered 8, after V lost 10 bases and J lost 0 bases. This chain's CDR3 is CATKSGRGSYEQYF. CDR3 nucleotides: TGTGCCACAAAAAGCGGGAGAGGCTCCTACGAGCAGTACTTC.

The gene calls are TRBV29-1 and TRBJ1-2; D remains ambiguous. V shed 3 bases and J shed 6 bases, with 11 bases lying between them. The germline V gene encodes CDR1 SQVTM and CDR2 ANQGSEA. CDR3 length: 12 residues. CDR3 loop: CSVEKSAHGYTF. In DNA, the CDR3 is TGCAGCGTTGAGAAGAGTGCCCATGGCTACACCTTC. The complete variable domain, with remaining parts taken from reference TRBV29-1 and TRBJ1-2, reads SAVISQKPSRDICQRGTSLTIQCQVDSQVTMMFWYRQQPGQSLTLIATANQGSEATYESGFVIDKFPISRPNLTFSTLTVSNMSPEDSSIYLCSVEKSAHGYTFGSGTRLTVV.

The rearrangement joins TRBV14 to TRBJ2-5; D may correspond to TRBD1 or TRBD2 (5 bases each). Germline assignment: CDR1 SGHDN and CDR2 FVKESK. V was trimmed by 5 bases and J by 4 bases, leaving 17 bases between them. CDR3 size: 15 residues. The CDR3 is CASSKGTRRGETQYF. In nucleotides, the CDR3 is TGTGCCAGCAGCAAAGGGACCCGAAGGGGAGAGACCCAGTACTTC.

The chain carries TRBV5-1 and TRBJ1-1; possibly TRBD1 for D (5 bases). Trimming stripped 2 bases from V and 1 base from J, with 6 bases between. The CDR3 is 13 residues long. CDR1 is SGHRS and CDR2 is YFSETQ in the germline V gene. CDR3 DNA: TGCGCCAGCAGCTTCACAGGGAACACTGAAGCTTTCTTT. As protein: CASSFTGNTEAFF.

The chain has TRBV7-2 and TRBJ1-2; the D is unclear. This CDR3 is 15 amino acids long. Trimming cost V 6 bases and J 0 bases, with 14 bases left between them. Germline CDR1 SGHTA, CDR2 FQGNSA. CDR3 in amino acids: CASRPVGSTNYGYTF. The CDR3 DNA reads TGTGCCAGCAGGCCCGTGGGCAGTACTAACTATGGCTACACCTTC.